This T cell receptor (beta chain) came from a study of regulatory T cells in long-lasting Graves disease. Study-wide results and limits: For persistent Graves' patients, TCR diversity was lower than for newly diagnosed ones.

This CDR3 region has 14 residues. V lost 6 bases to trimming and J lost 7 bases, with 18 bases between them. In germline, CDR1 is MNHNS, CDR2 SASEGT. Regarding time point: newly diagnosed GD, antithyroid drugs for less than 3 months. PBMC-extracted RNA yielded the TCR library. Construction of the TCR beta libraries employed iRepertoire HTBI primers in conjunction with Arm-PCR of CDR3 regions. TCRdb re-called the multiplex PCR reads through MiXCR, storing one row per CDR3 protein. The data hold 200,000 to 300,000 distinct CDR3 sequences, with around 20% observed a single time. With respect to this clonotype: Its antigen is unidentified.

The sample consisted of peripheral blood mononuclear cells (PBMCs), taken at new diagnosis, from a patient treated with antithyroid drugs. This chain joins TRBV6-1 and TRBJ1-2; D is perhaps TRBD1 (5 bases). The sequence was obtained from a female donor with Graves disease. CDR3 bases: TGTGCCAGCAGACCCAGGGTCGGGAGCGGTGGCTACACCTTC. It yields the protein CASRPRVGSGGYTF.